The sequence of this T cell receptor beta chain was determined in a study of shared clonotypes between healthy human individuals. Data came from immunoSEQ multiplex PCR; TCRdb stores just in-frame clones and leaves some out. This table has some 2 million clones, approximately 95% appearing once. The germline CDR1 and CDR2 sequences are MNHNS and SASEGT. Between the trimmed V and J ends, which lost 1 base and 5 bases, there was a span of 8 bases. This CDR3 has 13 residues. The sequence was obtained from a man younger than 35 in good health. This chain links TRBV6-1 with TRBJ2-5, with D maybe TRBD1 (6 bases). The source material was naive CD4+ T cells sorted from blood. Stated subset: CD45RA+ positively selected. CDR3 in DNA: TGTGCCAGCAGTGAAGGGACAGTCGAGACCCAGTACTTC. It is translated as CASSEGTVETQYF.